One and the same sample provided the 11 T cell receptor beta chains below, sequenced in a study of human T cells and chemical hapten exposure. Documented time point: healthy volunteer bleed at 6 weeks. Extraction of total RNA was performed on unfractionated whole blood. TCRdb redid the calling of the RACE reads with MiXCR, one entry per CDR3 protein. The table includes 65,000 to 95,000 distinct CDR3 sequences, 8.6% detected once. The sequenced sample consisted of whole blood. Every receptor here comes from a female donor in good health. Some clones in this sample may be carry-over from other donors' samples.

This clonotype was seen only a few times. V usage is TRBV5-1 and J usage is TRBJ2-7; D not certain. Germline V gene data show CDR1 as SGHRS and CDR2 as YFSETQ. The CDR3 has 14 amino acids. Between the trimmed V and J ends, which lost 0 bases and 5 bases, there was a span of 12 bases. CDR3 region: CASSLAYRTDEQYF. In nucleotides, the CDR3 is TGCGCCAGCAGCTTGGCCTACAGAACCGACGAGCAGTACTTC. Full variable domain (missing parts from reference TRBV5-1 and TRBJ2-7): KAGVTQTPRYLIKTRGQQVTLSCSPISGHRSVSWYQQTPGQGLQFLFEYFSETQRNKGNFPGRFSGRQFSNSRSEMNVSTLELGDSALYLCASSLAYRTDEQYFGPGTRLTVT.

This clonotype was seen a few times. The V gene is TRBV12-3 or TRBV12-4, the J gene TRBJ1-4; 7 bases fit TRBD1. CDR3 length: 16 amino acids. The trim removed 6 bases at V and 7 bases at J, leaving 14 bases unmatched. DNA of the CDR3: TGTGCCAGCAGGAGCGACAGGGTGGATCGGAGTGAAAAACTGTTTTTT. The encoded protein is CASRSDRVDRSEKLFF.

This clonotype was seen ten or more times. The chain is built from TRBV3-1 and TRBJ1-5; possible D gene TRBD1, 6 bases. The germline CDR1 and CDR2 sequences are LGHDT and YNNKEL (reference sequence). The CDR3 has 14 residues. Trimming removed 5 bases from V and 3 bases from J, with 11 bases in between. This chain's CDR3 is CASSYTGSNQPQHF. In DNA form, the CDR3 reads TGTGCCAGCAGCTACACAGGGTCCAATCAGCCCCAGCATTTT. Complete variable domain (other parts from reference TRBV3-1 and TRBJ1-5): DTAVSQTPKYLVTQMGNDKSIKCEQNLGHDTMYWYKQDSKKFLKIMFSYNNKELIINETVPNRFSPKSPDKAHLNLHINSLELGDSAVYFCASSYTGSNQPQHFGDGTRLSIL.

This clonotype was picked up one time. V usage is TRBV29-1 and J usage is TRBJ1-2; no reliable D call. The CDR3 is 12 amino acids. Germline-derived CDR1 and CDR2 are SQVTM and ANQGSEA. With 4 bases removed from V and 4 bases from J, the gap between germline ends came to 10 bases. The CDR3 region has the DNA TGCAGCGTTGGATCTGACCTCTATGGCTACACCTTC. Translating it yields CSVGSDLYGYTF.

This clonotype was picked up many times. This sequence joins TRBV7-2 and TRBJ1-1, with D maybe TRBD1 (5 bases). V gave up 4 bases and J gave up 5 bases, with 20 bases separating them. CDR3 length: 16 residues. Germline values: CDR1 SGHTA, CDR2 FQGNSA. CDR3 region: CASSSRMAGLGTEAFF. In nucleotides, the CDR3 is TGTGCCAGCAGCTCTCGTATGGCGGGGCTGGGAACTGAAGCTTTCTTT.

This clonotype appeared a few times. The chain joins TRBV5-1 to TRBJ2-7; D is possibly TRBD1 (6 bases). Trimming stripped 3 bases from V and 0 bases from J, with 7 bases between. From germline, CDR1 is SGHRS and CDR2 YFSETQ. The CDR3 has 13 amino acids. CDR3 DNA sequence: TGCGCCAGCAGCTGGGACACCTCCTACGAGCAGTACTTC. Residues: CASSWDTSYEQYF.

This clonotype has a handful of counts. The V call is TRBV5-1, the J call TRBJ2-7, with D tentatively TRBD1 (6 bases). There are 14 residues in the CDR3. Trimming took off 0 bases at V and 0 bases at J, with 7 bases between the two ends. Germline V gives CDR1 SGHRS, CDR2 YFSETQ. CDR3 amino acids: CASSLDRASYEQYF. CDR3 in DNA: TGCGCCAGCAGCTTGGACAGGGCCTCCTACGAGCAGTACTTC. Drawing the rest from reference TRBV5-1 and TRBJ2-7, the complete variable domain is KAGVTQTPRYLIKTRGQQVTLSCSPISGHRSVSWYQQTPGQGLQFLFEYFSETQRNKGNFPGRFSGRQFSNSRSEMNVSTLELGDSALYLCASSLDRASYEQYFGPGTRLTVT.

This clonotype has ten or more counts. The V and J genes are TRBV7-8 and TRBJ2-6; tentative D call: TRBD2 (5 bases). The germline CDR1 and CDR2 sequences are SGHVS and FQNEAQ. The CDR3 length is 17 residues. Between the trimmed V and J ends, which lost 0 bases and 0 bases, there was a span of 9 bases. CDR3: CASSLASGLSGANVLTF. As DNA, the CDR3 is TGTGCCAGCAGCTTAGCGAGCGGCCTCTCTGGGGCCAACGTCCTGACTTTC.

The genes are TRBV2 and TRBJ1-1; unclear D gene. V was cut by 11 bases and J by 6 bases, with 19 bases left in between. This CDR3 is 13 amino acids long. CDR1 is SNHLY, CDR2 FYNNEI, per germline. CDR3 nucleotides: TGTGCCGGGGTTCGGGGAGCCACCGCTGAAGCTTTCTTT. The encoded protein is CAGVRGATAEAFF. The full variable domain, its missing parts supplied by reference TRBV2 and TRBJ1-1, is EPEVTQTPSHQVTQMGQEVILRCVPISNHLYFYWYRQILGQKVEFLVSFYNNEISEKSEIFDDQFSVERPDGSNFTLKIRSTKLEDSAMYFCAGVRGATAEAFFGQGTRLTVV.

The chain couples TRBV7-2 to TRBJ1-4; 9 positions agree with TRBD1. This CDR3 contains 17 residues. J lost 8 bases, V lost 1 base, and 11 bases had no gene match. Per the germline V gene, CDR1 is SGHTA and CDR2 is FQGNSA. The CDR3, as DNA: TGTGCCAGCAGCTTAGTCCCTCGGGACAGGGAGCACGAAAAACTGTTTTTT. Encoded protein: CASSLVPRDREHEKLFF.

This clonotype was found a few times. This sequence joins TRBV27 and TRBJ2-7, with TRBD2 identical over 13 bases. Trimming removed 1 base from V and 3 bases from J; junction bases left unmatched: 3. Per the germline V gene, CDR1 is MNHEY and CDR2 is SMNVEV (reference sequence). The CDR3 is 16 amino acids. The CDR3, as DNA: TGTGCCAGCAGTTTATACCGACTAGCGGGGGGCTACGAGCAGTACTTC. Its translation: CASSLYRLAGGYEQYF.